This entry describes one T cell receptor beta chain. Its target is unknown. Documented time point: patch test 2, 6 weeks after DPC sensitization. Treatment here: therapeutic diphenylcyclopropenone sensitization with weekly scalp DPC. In the original analysis: Individual samples carried between roughly 23,224 and 700,000 TCRs, with 85,000 to 100,000 as the median. TCRdb fed the RACE reads into MiXCR, producing one record per CDR3 protein. TCRdb's processing, not the authors', yielded these V and J calls. The table includes about 100,000 distinct CDR3 sequences, 11% detected once. This sample was included in a study of human T cells and chemical hapten exposure. Study-level background: Once 0.01% DPC had been applied to the upper back by patch test, readings were taken at 6 days.

Broader study findings: Unchanged with DPC sensitization were TCRs above 1 in 1000 frequency. Clustering by CDR3 similarity yielded significantly more large clusters from expanded TCRs than controls.

Germline-derived CDR1 and CDR2 are MNHEY and SVGAGI. The CDR3 extends over 16 amino acids. The V segment lost 2 bases and the J segment 2 bases; nucleotides outside the gene matches: 4. The V call is TRBV6-5, the J call TRBJ2-1; TRBD2 matches at 9 bases. Sequencing used whole blood, obtained in connection with sensitization to the hapten diphenylcyclopropenone (DPC). The receptor was derived from a woman aged 40 to 50 with alopecia areata. Some clones in this sample may be carry-over from other donors' samples. This CDR3 reads CASSYAGGTTYNEQFF. DNA of the CDR3: TGTGCCAGCAGTTACGCGGGGGGGACTACCTACAATGAGCAGTTCTTC.